These 29 T cell receptor beta chains were all obtained from the same sample, sequenced in a study of cytomegalovirus exposure and HLA in healthy donors. Use of 60 Vbeta and 13 Jbeta primers characterized the PCR. Some clones are missing from TCRdb's copy, which holds only in-frame ones; the method was immunoSEQ multiplex PCR. The sample shows over 110,000 clones, over 75% of them seen only once. Sequences were obtained from PBMCs. Every receptor here comes from a male donor in good health and CMV-seronegative.

V gene TRBV5-6 combines with J gene TRBJ2-5; a possible D gene is TRBD1 (5 bases). CDR3 length: 18 residues. CDR1 is SGHDT, CDR2 YYEEEE, per germline. V lost 6 bases, J lost 5 bases, and 29 bases lay in between. CDR3 region: CASISRQYPRPQTETQYF. As DNA, the CDR3 is TGTGCCAGCATATCCAGACAGTACCCCCGGCCCCAGACGGAGACCCAGTACTTC. Variable domain in full (rest from reference TRBV5-6 and TRBJ2-5): DAGVTQSPTHLIKTRGQQVTLRCSPKSGHDTVSWYQQALGQGPQFIFQYYEEEERQRGNFPDRFSGHQFPNYSSELNVNALLLGDSALYLCASISRQYPRPQTETQYFGPGTRLLVL.

The rearrangement joins TRBV19 to TRBJ2-1; 8 bases are shared with TRBD2. The V gene end was trimmed by 3 bases and the J gene end by 7 bases; junction bases not matched to a gene: 8. This CDR3 is built from 15 residues. Germline CDR1 LNHDA, CDR2 SQIVND (reference sequence). This CDR3 is CASSISGRAGNEQFF. CDR3 coding DNA: TGTGCCAGTAGTATTTCCGGGAGGGCCGGAAATGAGCAGTTCTTC.

The V call is TRBV19, the J call TRBJ2-2; 7 bases are shared with TRBD2. This CDR3 region has 17 residues. Unmatched junction bases numbered 15, after V lost 5 bases and J lost 6 bases. Germline assignment: CDR1 LNHDA and CDR2 SQIVND (reference sequence). The CDR3 here is CASSARRLAQGSGELFF. The DNA for the CDR3 is TGTGCCAGTAGTGCCAGGCGACTAGCTCAAGGGTCCGGGGAGCTGTTTTTT.

The V and J genes are TRBV7-2 and TRBJ2-5, with D unresolved. The CDR3 is made up of 13 amino acids. Deletions cut 3 bases from V and 3 bases from J, with 8 bases between. CDR1 and CDR2 (germline): SGHTA, FQGNSA. The CDR3 protein is CASSFNREETQYF. The CDR3 coding sequence is TGTGCCAGCAGCTTTAATAGAGAAGAGACCCAGTACTTC.

CDR3: CASSRDIPTNEKLFF. In DNA, the CDR3 is TGTGCCAGTAGCCGGGACATCCCAACTAATGAAAAACTGTTTTTT. V and J are TRBV19 and TRBJ1-4; tentatively, D is TRBD1 (6 bases). This CDR3 region has 15 residues. The germline V gene encodes CDR1 LNHDA and CDR2 SQIVND (reference sequence). Deletions cut 6 bases from V and 0 bases from J, with 11 bases between.

The rearrangement links TRBV9 to TRBJ1-2; 7 nucleotides line up with TRBD1. Losses at the gene ends were 0 bases for V and 3 bases for J; bases not matched to a gene: 8. CDR1 SGDLS and CDR2 YYNGEE come from the germline V gene. The CDR3 contains 16 residues. The CDR3 protein is CASSVGLEGADYGYTF. In nucleotides, the CDR3 is TGTGCCAGCAGCGTAGGGTTGGAGGGGGCGGACTATGGCTACACCTTC.

CDR3 DNA: TGCGCCAGCAGCCAAGACCGGGACTACGCCCGAGGGCAGTACTTC. Amino acids: CASSQDRDYARGQYF. The chain links TRBV4-3 to TRBJ2-7; TRBD2 aligns across 7 bases. Germline values: CDR1 LGHNA, CDR2 YSLEER. CDR3 length: 15 residues. V lost 0 bases and J lost 9; bases outside the gene matches: 11.

The rearrangement uses TRBV7-9 and TRBJ1-5; D unresolved. The CDR3 sequence is 14 residues long. Per the germline V gene, CDR1 is SEHNR and CDR2 is FQNEAQ (reference sequence). V was shortened by 6 bases and J by 0 bases, with 9 bases between the two germline ends. The CDR3 reads CASSPTYSNQPQHF. The DNA of the CDR3 is TGTGCCAGCAGTCCGACATATAGCAATCAGCCCCAGCATTTT.

Only a few counts were recorded for this clone. The chain recombines TRBV6-1 with TRBJ1-1, with D unclear. This CDR3 spans 14 amino acids. V lost 2 bases and J lost 8, with 15 bases in between. The germline V gene encodes CDR1 MNHNS and CDR2 SASEGT. This CDR3 is CASSESTPGLEAFF. The DNA of the CDR3 is TGTGCCAGCAGTGAAAGCACTCCGGGATTGGAAGCTTTCTTT.

The chain joins TRBV7-6 to TRBJ2-1, with D possibly TRBD1 on 5 matching bases. This CDR3 spans 15 amino acids. Germline CDR1 is SGHVS and CDR2 is FNYEAQ. The V end lost 3 bases, the J end lost 3 bases, and 12 bases lay between the germline ends. The CDR3 bases are TGTGCCAGCAGCTTGAGCTGGGGCGTCTACAATGAGCAGTTCTTC. Translated, it gives CASSLSWGVYNEQFF. Based on the CDR3 plus reference TRBV7-6 and TRBJ2-1, the full variable domain is GAGVSQSPRYKVTKRGQDVALRCDPISGHVSLYWYRQALGQGPEFLTYFNYEAQQDKSGLPNDRFSAERPEGSISTLTIQRTEQRDSAMYRCASSLSWGVYNEQFFGPGTRLTVL.

This clone was seen a handful of times. This chain joins TRBV13 and TRBJ1-1; weak D call: TRBD1 (5 bases). Between the trimmed V and J ends, which lost 2 bases and 1 base, there was a span of 5 bases. This CDR3 contains 13 residues. Germline V gene sequence: CDR1 PRHDT, CDR2 FYEKMQ (reference sequence). CDR3 bases: TGTGCCAGCAGCTTACAGGGGAACACTGAAGCTTTCTTT. Translation gives CASSLQGNTEAFF.

The V gene is TRBV5-1, the J gene TRBJ2-4; TRBD1 matches 11 bases. This CDR3 is built from 16 residues. The germline gives CDR1 SGHRS, CDR2 YFSETQ. V lost 4 bases, J lost 1 base, and 4 bases stayed unmatched. This chain's CDR3 is CASSPGQGAAKNIQYF. CDR3 nucleotides: TGCGCCAGCAGCCCCGGACAGGGGGCTGCCAAAAACATTCAGTACTTC.

The chain combines TRBV4-3 with TRBJ2-7, with 10 bases fitting TRBD2. The germline V gene encodes CDR1 LGHNA and CDR2 YSLEER. The CDR3 runs 15 residues. The V segment lost 1 base and the J segment 6 bases; nucleotides outside the gene matches: 6. In DNA, the CDR3 is TGCGCCAGCAGCCAAGGGACTAGCGGTTTGGGCGAGCAGTACTTC. Translated, it gives CASSQGTSGLGEQYF.

This clone is medium-sized (0.01 to 0.1%) by share. The gene calls are TRBV27 and TRBJ2-1; 7 bases agree with TRBD2. J lost 2 bases, V lost 2 bases, and 3 bases had no gene match. Germline CDR1 reads MNHEY; CDR2 reads SMNVEV (reference sequence). The CDR3 has 15 amino acids. The CDR3 region is CASSLASGTYNEQFF. CDR3 nucleotides: TGTGCCAGCAGTTTAGCAAGCGGGACCTACAATGAGCAGTTCTTC.

The rearrangement uses TRBV29-1 and TRBJ1-6; unclear D gene. Between the trimmed V and J ends, which lost 5 bases and 6 bases, there was a span of 11 bases. CDR1 and CDR2 (germline): SQVTM, ANQGSEA. This CDR3 contains 13 residues. The chain's CDR3 is CSVSISVNSPLHF. CDR3 bases: TGCAGCGTTTCTATCTCGGTTAATTCACCCCTCCACTTT.

The chain couples TRBV7-8 to TRBJ2-1; TRBD2 matches at 7 bases. The V gene end was trimmed by 3 bases and the J gene end by 15 bases; junction bases not matched to a gene: 2. There are 10 residues in the CDR3. Germline CDR1 is SGHVS and CDR2 is FQNEAQ. CDR3 loop: CASSLGGPFF. The CDR3 region has the DNA TGTGCCAGCAGCTTGGGAGGGCCGTTCTTC.

The chain recombines TRBV15 with TRBJ2-3; possibly TRBD1 for D (6 bases). Germline V gives CDR1 LNHNV, CDR2 YYDKDF (reference sequence). Trimming stripped 1 base from V and 0 bases from J, with 8 bases between. The CDR3 runs to 15 residues. The CDR3 sequence: CATSRGQASTDTQYF. CDR3 DNA: TGTGCCACCAGCAGAGGACAGGCTAGCACAGATACGCAGTATTTT.

This chain joins TRBV7-9 and TRBJ2-7; no reliable D call. Germline V lookup: CDR1 SEHNR, CDR2 FQNEAQ (reference sequence). Trimming pared 4 bases from V and 3 bases from J, leaving 4 bases between. The CDR3 spans 11 residues. CDR3 nucleotide sequence: TGTGCCAGCAGCTCCTTCTACGAGCAGTACTTC. Protein: CASSSFYEQYF. Full variable domain (outside the CDR3, taken from reference TRBV7-9 and TRBJ2-7): DTGVSQNPRHKITKRGQNVTFRCDPISEHNRLYWYRQTLGQGPEFLTYFQNEAQLEKSRLLSDRFSAERPKGSFSTLEIQRTEQGDSAMYLCASSSFYEQYFGPGTRLTVT.

This clone occurred once. The gene calls are TRBV7-2 and TRBJ1-2; no firm D call. Germline CDR1 SGHTA, CDR2 FQGNSA. Trimming shortened V by 4 bases and J by 8 bases, and 23 bases separated the two germline ends. This CDR3 has 16 residues. The CDR3 sequence: CASSYELRAGFGGYTF. CDR3 DNA: TGTGCCAGCAGCTACGAACTACGAGCCGGCTTTGGGGGCTACACCTTC.

This clone was observed a few times. The chain employs TRBV18 and TRBJ1-1; D unclear. Germline values: CDR1 KGHSH, CDR2 LQKENI. V was clipped by 5 bases and J by 1 base, with 5 bases between them. The CDR3 is 12 residues long. Here the CDR3 DNA reads TGTGCCAGCTCAGGCCAGAACACTGAAGCTTTCTTT. Translating gives CASSGQNTEAFF.

V usage is TRBV10-2 and J usage is TRBJ2-3, with 12 positions matching TRBD2. The CDR3 consists of 19 residues. Looked up from germline, CDR1 is WSHSY and CDR2 is SAAADI. Unmatched junction bases numbered 17, after V lost 7 bases and J lost 3 bases. In nucleotides, the CDR3 is TGCGCCAGCACCACCTTCGCGCCGACTAGCGGGAGAAGTACAGATACGCAGTATTTT. It is translated as CASTTFAPTSGRSTDTQYF.

The chain joins TRBV10-3 to TRBJ2-5; 10 nucleotides line up with TRBD1. The J call may be in error: the DNA end matches TRBJ2-7 better. The CDR3 runs to 14 residues. The germline V gene encodes CDR1 ENHRY and CDR2 SYGVKD. The CDR3 coding sequence is TGTGCCATCAGTGACGGGACAGGGGTCTACGAGCAGTACTTC. The encoded protein is CAISDGTGVYEQYF.

This chain connects TRBV10-2 to TRBJ2-5; D not resolved. TRBJ2-7 explains the end of the DNA better; the J call may be wrong. The CDR3 sequence is 12 residues long. CDR1 and CDR2 from the germline V gene are WSHSY and SAAADI. For the CDR3, the DNA is TGCGCCAGCTCCACCACCTTGTACGAGCAGTACTTC. It specifies CASSTTLYEQYF.

The V call is TRBV7-2, the J call TRBJ2-5, with unresolved D. Germline V CDR1 and CDR2: SGHTA, FQGNSA. The ends were cut back, 5 bases at V and 7 bases at J, with 14 bases in the middle. The CDR3 is 13 amino acids. The CDR3 coding sequence is TGTGCCAGCAGCAAAGCCTATCCTGCGACCCAGTACTTC. It yields the protein CASSKAYPATQYF.

The V and J genes are TRBV18 and TRBJ2-6; no clear D gene. The V end lost 3 bases, the J end lost 0 bases, and 15 bases lay between the germline ends. The CDR3 extends over 18 amino acids. The germline CDR1 and CDR2 sequences are KGHSH and LQKENI. CDR3 sequence (DNA): TGTGCCAGCTCACCTTATAGAGGTAGAGTCTCTGGGGCCAACGTCCTGACTTTC. As protein: CASSPYRGRVSGANVLTF.

The chain combines TRBV29-1 with TRBJ2-1; TRBD1 agrees at 7 bases. Per germline, CDR1 SQVTM and CDR2 ANQGSEA. V was pared by 3 bases and J by 4 bases, with 9 bases of the junction left unmatched. The CDR3 length is 15 residues. The CDR3 loop reads CSVDLPGGPYNEQFF. The CDR3 region has the DNA TGCAGCGTTGACCTTCCAGGGGGACCATACAATGAGCAGTTCTTC.

The chain employs TRBV18 and TRBJ1-5; D may be TRBD1 (5 bases). The CDR3 has 16 amino acids. Germline V CDR1 and CDR2: KGHSH, LQKENI. The V gene lost 2 bases and the J gene lost 6 bases, with 17 bases spanning the gap. The CDR3 protein is CASSPGTQVSGQPQHF. Here the CDR3 DNA reads TGTGCCAGCTCACCAGGCACACAGGTTAGCGGTCAGCCCCAGCATTTT. Together with reference TRBV18 and TRBJ1-5, the CDR3 gives the full variable domain: NAGVMQNPRHLVRRRGQEARLRCSPMKGHSHVYWYRQLPEEGLKFMVYLQKENIIDESGMPKERFSAEFPKEGPSILRIQQVVRGDSAAYFCASSPGTQVSGQPQHFGDGTRLSIL.

The chain is built from TRBV15 and TRBJ2-4; D may be TRBD2 (5 bases). V gave up 5 bases and J gave up 0 bases, with 20 bases separating them. CDR3 size: 18 residues. CDR1 and CDR2 from the germline V gene are LNHNV and YYDKDF (reference sequence). CDR3 DNA: TGTGCCACCAGCTCGCCAGGACTGGACGTAGTAGCCAAAAACATTCAGTACTTC. This encodes CATSSPGLDVVAKNIQYF.

The chain recombines TRBV5-4 with TRBJ2-1; 10 bases match TRBD1. The CDR3 extends over 15 amino acids. V lost 0 bases, J lost 6 bases, and 3 bases stayed unmatched. The germline CDR1 and CDR2 sequences are SGHNT and YYREEE (reference sequence). The CDR3 DNA sequence: TGTGCCAGCAGCTTGGTGACAGGGGGCCCCAATGAGCAGTTCTTC. This translates into CASSLVTGGPNEQFF.